This TCR beta chain was captured by sequencing in a study of metastatic and nonmetastatic thyroid tumors. All patients reached thyroid surgery having received no treatment beforehand. This clone was counted at least ten times. Trimming took 3 bases from V and 7 from J, leaving 15 bases between them. This CDR3 comprises 15 residues. Germline lookup yields CDR1 SNHLY and CDR2 FYNNEI. Through MiXCR, TCRdb re-clonotyped the PCR reads. The repertoire holds 24,000 or so clones, approximately 19% seen once, with approximately 4.2% in the top ten. The chain is built from TRBV2 and TRBJ1-4, with a weak D call TRBD1 (5 bases). This receptor was taken from a male donor with papillary thyroid cancer or a benign thyroid nodule (not recorded which). Some clones in this sample may be carry-over from other donors' samples. The specimen sequenced was blood. The CDR3 DNA follows: TGTGCCAGCAGTGAGAACGGGGGGAAGGGTGAAAAACTGTTTTTT. Translation gives CASSENGGKGEKLFF. Full variable domain (rest looked up from reference TRBV2 and TRBJ1-4): EPEVTQTPSHQVTQMGQEVILRCVPISNHLYFYWYRQILGQKVEFLVSFYNNEISEKSEIFDDQFSVERPDGSNFTLKIRSTKLEDSAMYFCASSENGGKGEKLFFGSGTQLSVL.